These 5 T cell receptor beta chains originate from one sample sequenced in a study of blood T cell repertoires in COVID-19. Clones were read by immunoSEQ multiplex PCR, and TCRdb kept only the in-frame ones, dropping some. The top ten clones hold around 13% of a sample with about 440,000 clones, around 88% of them seen once. Sequenced material: peripheral blood. These receptors all stem from a woman aged 45-65 years with COVID-19, enrolled during active disease.

The chain combines TRBV3-1 (or the pseudogene TRBV3-2) with TRBJ1-4, with a possible D match to TRBD1 (5 bases). The CDR3 sequence is 15 residues long. V was pared by 4 bases and J by 8 bases, with 17 bases between. Germline V lookup: CDR1 LGHDT, CDR2 YNNKEL (reference sequence). CDR3 DNA: TGTGCCAGCAGCCCACCCGGGACTCTCGGAGAAAAACTGTTTTTT. Translated, it gives CASSPPGTLGEKLFF.

V gene TRBV5-6 combines with J gene TRBJ1-1, with D unresolved. This CDR3 has 12 amino acids. The germline gives CDR1 SGHDT, CDR2 YYEEEE. The V end was cut by 1 base, the J end by 6 bases, with 7 bases between. The CDR3: CASSLLRAEAFF. In DNA form, the CDR3 reads TGTGCCAGCAGCTTGTTGCGGGCTGAAGCTTTCTTT.

The chain employs TRBV30 and TRBJ1-2; D not certain. CDR1 is GTSNPN, CDR2 SVGIG, per germline (reference sequence). This CDR3 comprises 15 residues. The V gene lost 3 bases and the J gene lost 0 bases, with 14 bases spanning the gap. The CDR3 DNA follows: TGTGCCTGGAGCTATGGTGGAGCCTCTAACTATGGCTACACCTTC. Protein: CAWSYGGASNYGYTF.

V is TRBV11-3 and J is TRBJ2-3; TRBD2 might be the D (7 bases). Trimming took 2 bases from V and 1 from J, leaving 13 bases between them. Germline V lookup: CDR1 SGHNT, CDR2 YENEEA. This CDR3 spans 16 amino acids. The CDR3 nucleotides are TGTGCCAGCAGCTTAATGGCGGGGGCGGGCACAGATACGCAGTATTTT. Translating gives CASSLMAGAGTDTQYF.

V usage is TRBV2 and J usage is TRBJ1-2; D possibly corresponds to TRBD1 (5 bases). V shed 4 bases and J shed 10 bases, with 16 bases lying between them. Germline V gives CDR1 SNHLY, CDR2 FYNNEI. The CDR3 has 13 residues. The CDR3: CASSVVRDGHYTF. As DNA, the CDR3 is TGTGCCAGCAGTGTAGTAAGAGACGGACACTACACCTTC.